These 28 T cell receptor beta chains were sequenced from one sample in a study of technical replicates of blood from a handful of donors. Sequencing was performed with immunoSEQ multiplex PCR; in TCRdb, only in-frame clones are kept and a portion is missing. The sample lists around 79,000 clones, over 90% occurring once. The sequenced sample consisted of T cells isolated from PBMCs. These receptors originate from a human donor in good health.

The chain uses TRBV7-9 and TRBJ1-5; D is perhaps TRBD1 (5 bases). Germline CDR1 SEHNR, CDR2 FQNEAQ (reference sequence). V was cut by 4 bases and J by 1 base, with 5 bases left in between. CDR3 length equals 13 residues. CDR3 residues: CASSWTSNQPQHF. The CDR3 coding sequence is TGTGCCAGCAGCTGGACAAGCAATCAGCCCCAGCATTTT.

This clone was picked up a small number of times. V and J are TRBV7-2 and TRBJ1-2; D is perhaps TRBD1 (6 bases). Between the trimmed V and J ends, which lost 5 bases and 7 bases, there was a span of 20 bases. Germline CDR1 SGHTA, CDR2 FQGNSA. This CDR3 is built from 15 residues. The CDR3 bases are TGTGCCAGCAGCCTAGAAAGGGGGGGCGAAGGTGGCTACACCTTC. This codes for CASSLERGGEGGYTF.

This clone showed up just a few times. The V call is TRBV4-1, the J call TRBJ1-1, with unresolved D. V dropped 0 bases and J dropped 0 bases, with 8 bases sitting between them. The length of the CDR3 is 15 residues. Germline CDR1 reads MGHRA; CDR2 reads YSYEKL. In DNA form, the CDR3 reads TGCGCCAGCAGCCAAGAACCAGGAATGAACACTGAAGCTTTCTTT. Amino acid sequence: CASSQEPGMNTEAFF.

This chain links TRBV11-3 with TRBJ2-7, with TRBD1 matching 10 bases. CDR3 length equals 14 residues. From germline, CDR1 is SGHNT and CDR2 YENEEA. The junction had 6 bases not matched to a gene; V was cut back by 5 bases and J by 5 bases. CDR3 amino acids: CASSTRTGGDEQYF. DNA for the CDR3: TGTGCCAGCAGCACCCGGACAGGGGGGGACGAGCAGTACTTC.

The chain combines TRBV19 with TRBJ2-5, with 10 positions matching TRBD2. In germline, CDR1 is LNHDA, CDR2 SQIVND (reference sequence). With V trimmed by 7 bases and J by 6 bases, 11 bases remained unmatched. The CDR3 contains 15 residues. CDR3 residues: CASTPLAGVGKTQYF. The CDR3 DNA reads TGTGCCAGTACTCCCCTAGCGGGAGTAGGGAAGACCCAGTACTTC.

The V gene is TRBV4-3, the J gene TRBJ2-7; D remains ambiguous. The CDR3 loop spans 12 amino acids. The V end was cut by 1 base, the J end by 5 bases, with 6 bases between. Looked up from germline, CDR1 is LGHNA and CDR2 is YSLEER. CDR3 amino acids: CASSQGGHEQYF. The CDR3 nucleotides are TGCGCCAGCAGCCAAGGCGGCCACGAGCAGTACTTC.

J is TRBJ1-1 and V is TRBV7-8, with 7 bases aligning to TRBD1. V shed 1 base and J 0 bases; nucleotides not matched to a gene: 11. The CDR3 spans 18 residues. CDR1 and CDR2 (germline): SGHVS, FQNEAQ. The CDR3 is CASSLVRITGALNTEAFF. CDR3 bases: TGTGCCAGCAGCTTAGTACGGATTACAGGGGCTTTGAACACTGAAGCTTTCTTT.

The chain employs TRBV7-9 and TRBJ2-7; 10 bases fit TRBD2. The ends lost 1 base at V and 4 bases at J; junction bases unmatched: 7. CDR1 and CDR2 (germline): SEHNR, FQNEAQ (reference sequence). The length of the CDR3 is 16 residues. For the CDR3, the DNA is TGTGCCAGCAGCTTAGGGACTAGCGGACCTTTATACGAGCAGTACTTC. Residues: CASSLGTSGPLYEQYF.

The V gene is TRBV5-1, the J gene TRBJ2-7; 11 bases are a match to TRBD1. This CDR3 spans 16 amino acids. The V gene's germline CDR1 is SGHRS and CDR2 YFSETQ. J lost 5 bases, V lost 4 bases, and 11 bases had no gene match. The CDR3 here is CASSLATWTGGNEQYF. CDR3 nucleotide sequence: TGCGCCAGCAGCCTCGCAACCTGGACAGGGGGCAACGAGCAGTACTTC.

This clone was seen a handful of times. The CDR3 loop is CASSPGTSGDSYNEQFF. DNA for the CDR3: TGTGCCAGCAGCCCAGGGACTAGCGGGGACTCCTACAATGAGCAGTTCTTC. V and J are TRBV9 and TRBJ2-1; 13 bases are shared with TRBD2. Germline CDR1 SGDLS, CDR2 YYNGEE. Trimming at V came to 4 bases and at J to 0 bases, leaving 4 bases not matched to a gene. CDR3 length: 17 residues.

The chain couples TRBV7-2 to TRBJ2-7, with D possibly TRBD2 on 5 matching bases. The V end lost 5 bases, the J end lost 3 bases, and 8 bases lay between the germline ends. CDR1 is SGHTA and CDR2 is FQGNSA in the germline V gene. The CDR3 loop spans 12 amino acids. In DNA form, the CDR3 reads TGTGCCAGCAGCGTAGACTACTACGAGCAGTACTTC. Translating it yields CASSVDYYEQYF.

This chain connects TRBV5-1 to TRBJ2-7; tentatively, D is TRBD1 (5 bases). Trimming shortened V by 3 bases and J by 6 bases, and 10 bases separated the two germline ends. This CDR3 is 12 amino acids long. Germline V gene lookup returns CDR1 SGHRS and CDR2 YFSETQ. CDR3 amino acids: CASSSNRFEQYF. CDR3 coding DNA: TGCGCCAGCAGCTCAAACAGGTTCGAGCAGTACTTC.

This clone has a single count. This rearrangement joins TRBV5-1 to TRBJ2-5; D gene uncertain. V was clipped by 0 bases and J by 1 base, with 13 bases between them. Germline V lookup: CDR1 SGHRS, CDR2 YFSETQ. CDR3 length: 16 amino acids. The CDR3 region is CASSLVGPTGQETQYF. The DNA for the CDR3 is TGCGCCAGCAGCTTGGTTGGTCCCACCGGCCAAGAGACCCAGTACTTC.

The CDR3, as DNA: TGTGCCAGCAGTGAGGAAACTAGATGGTCCTACAATGAGCAGTTCTTC. Translation gives CASSEETRWSYNEQFF. V and J are TRBV6-1 and TRBJ2-1, with a weak D call TRBD2 (5 bases). Per the germline V gene, CDR1 is MNHNS and CDR2 is SASEGT. CDR3 length: 16 amino acids. The ends were cut back, 3 bases at V and 1 base at J, with 13 bases in the middle.

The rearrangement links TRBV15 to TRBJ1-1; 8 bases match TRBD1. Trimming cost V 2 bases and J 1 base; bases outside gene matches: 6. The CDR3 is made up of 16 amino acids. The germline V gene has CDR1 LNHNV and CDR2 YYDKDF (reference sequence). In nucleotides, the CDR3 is TGTGCCACCAGCAGACCTCCCGGGACAGGGAACACTGAAGCTTTCTTT. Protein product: CATSRPPGTGNTEAFF.

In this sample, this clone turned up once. The CDR3 loop is CASSGVEETQYF. Written as DNA, the CDR3 is TGCGCCAGCTCAGGGGTGGAAGAGACCCAGTACTTC. The genes are TRBV5-1 and TRBJ2-5, with D possibly TRBD1 on 6 matching bases. The V end lost 7 bases, the J end lost 3 bases, and 10 bases lay between the germline ends. This CDR3 is 12 amino acids long. The germline V gene has CDR1 SGHRS and CDR2 YFSETQ.

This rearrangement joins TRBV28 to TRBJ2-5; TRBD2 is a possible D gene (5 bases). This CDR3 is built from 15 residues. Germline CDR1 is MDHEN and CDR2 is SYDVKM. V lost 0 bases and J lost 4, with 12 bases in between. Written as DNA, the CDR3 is TGTGCCAGCAGTTTATGGCCTAGCCCTAGAGAGACCCAGTACTTC. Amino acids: CASSLWPSPRETQYF.

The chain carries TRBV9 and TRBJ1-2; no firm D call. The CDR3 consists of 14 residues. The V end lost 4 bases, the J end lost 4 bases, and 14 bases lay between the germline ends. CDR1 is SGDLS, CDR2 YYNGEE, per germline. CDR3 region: CASSPQGATYGYTF. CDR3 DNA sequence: TGTGCCAGCAGCCCTCAAGGAGCGACCTATGGCTACACCTTC.

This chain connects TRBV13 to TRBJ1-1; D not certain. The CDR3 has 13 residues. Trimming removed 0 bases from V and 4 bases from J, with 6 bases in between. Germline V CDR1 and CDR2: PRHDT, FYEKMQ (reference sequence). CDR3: CASSLGVRTEAFF. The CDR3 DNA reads TGTGCCAGCAGCTTAGGTGTGCGCACTGAAGCTTTCTTT.

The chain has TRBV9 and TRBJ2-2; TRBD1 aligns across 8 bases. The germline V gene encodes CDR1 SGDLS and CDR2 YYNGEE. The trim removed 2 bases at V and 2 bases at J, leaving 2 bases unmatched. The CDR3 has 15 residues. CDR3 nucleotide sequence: TGTGCCAGCAGCGTCGGACAGGGTAACACCGGGGAGCTGTTTTTT. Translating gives CASSVGQGNTGELFF. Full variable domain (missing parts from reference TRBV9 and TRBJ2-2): DSGVTQTPKHLITATGQRVTLRCSPRSGDLSVYWYQQSLDQGLQFLIQYYNGEERAKGNILERFSAQQFPDLHSELNLSSLELGDSALYFCASSVGQGNTGELFFGEGSRLTVL.

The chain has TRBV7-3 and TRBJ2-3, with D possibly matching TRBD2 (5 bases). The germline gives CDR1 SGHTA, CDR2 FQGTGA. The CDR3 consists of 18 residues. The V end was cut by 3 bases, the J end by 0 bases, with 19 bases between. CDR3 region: CASSLRAPSLLSTDTQYF. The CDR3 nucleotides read TGTGCCAGCAGCTTGCGGGCCCCGTCTCTCCTTAGCACAGATACGCAGTATTTT.

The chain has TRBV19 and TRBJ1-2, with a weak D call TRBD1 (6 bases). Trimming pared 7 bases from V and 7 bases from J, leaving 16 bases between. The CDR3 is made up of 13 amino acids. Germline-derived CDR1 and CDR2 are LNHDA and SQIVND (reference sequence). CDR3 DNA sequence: TGTGCCAGTAAGTTTCCAGGGGTAGCTGGCTACACCTTC. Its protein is CASKFPGVAGYTF.

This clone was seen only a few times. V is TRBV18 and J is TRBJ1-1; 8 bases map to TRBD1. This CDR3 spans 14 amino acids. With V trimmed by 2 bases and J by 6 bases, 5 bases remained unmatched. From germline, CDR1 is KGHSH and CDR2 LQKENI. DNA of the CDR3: TGTGCCAGCTCACCAGGACAGGGATGGGCTGAAGCTTTCTTT. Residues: CASSPGQGWAEAFF.

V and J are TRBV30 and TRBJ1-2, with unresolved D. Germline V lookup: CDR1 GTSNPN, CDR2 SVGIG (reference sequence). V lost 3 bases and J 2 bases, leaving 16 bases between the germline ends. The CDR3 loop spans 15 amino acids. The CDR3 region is CAWSQTWGVNYGYTF. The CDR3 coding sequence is TGTGCCTGGAGCCAAACGTGGGGAGTCAACTATGGCTACACCTTC.

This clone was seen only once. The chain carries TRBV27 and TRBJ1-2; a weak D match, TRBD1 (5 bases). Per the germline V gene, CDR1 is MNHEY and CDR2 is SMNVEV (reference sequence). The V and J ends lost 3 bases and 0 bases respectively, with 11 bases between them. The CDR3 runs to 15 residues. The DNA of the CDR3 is TGTGCCAGCAGTTTCATGGGGGACTCTAACTATGGCTACACCTTC. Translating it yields CASSFMGDSNYGYTF.

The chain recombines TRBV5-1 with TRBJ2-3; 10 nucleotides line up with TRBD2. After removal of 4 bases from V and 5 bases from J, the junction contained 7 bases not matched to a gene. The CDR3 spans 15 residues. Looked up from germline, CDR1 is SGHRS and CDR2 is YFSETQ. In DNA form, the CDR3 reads TGCGCCAGCAGCGAGCAGCTAGCGGGAGTAGATACGCAGTATTTT. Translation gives CASSEQLAGVDTQYF.

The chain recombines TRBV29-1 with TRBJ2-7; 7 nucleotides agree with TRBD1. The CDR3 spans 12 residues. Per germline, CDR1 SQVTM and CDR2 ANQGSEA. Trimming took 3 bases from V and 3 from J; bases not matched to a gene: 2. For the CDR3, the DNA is TGCAGCGTTGATCCAGGGGGCTACGAGCAGTACTTC. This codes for CSVDPGGYEQYF.

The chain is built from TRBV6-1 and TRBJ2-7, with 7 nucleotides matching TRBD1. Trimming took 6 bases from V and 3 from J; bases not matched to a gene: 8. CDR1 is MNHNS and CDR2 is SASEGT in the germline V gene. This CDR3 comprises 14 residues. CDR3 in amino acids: CASRGRDRDYEQYF. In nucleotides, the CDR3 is TGTGCCAGCAGGGGTAGAGACAGGGACTACGAGCAGTACTTC.